The 29 T cell receptor beta chains reported below all come from one sample, sequenced in a study of control samples from healthy donors and cancer patients. TCRdb's table, derived via immunoSEQ multiplex PCR, lists solely in-frame clones and lacks some. The data contain approximately 140,000 clones, 91% of them singletons. Sequencing was carried out using blood. The source is a man aged 18 to 29 in good health.

The chain carries TRBV19 and TRBJ1-2; no firm D call. This CDR3 is built from 13 residues. Germline V gene data show CDR1 as LNHDA and CDR2 as SQIVND (reference sequence). The V end lost 6 bases, the J end lost 5 bases, and 13 bases lay between the germline ends. The CDR3 loop reads CASRSVTHYGYTF. In nucleotides, the CDR3 is TGTGCCAGTAGGTCTGTTACTCATTATGGCTACACCTTC.

This clone has a single count. The gene calls are TRBV12-3 or TRBV12-4 and TRBJ1-4, with D unclear. This CDR3 is 12 amino acids long. V shed 3 bases and J shed 4 bases, with 3 bases lying between them. CDR3 loop: CASSFLNEKLFF. As DNA, the CDR3 is TGTGCCAGCAGTTTCCTTAATGAAAAACTGTTTTTT.

The J gene is TRBJ2-5, the V gene TRBV11-3, with D perhaps TRBD2 (6 bases). This CDR3 region has 14 residues. Per germline, CDR1 SGHNT and CDR2 YENEEA. V was cut by 1 base and J by 4 bases, with 10 bases left in between. The CDR3 sequence is CASSLGDSRETQYF. DNA for the CDR3: TGTGCCAGCAGCTTAGGGGACTCCCGAGAGACCCAGTACTTC.

The chain couples TRBV27 to TRBJ2-3; 12 positions match TRBD2. The CDR3 length is 15 residues. The germline CDR1 and CDR2 sequences are MNHEY and SMNVEV (reference sequence). The trim removed 5 bases at V and 4 bases at J, leaving 4 bases unmatched. DNA for the CDR3: TGTGCCAGCAGTCGACTAGCGGGGGACGCAGATACGCAGTATTTT. Protein sequence: CASSRLAGDADTQYF.

The CDR3 DNA sequence: TGTGCCAGCAGCAGGACTAGTATGAACACCGGGGAGCTGTTTTTT. Protein product: CASSRTSMNTGELFF. The rearrangement joins TRBV7-9 to TRBJ2-2; 7 bases are shared with TRBD2. The CDR3 length is 15 residues. The junction had 4 bases not matched to a gene; V was cut back by 5 bases and J by 1 base. The V gene's germline CDR1 is SEHNR and CDR2 FQNEAQ (reference sequence).

V gene TRBV6-5 combines with J gene TRBJ2-3, with D perhaps TRBD1 (5 bases). Looked up from germline, CDR1 is MNHEY and CDR2 is SVGAGI. The V and J ends lost 6 bases and 1 base respectively, with 14 bases between them. The CDR3 runs 15 residues. The CDR3 nucleotides are TGTGCCAGCAGCATCACAGGATATCGCACAGATACGCAGTATTTT. Its protein is CASSITGYRTDTQYF.

The CDR3 sequence is CASSPLGAGANVLTF. In DNA, the CDR3 is TGTGCCAGTAGTCCCCTCGGGGCTGGGGCCAACGTCCTGACTTTC. The gene calls are TRBV19 and TRBJ2-6, with D perhaps matching TRBD2 (5 bases). CDR3 length equals 15 residues. Trimming took 5 bases from V and 2 from J, leaving 10 bases between them. The V gene's germline CDR1 is LNHDA and CDR2 SQIVND (reference sequence).

The genes are TRBV18 and TRBJ1-1; D remains ambiguous. Trimming took off 3 bases at V and 2 bases at J, with 16 bases between the two ends. Looked up from germline, CDR1 is KGHSH and CDR2 is LQKENI. The length of the CDR3 is 16 residues. The CDR3 nucleotides are TGTGCCAGCTCACCTTCGAAGGGCCTCTCAAACACTGAAGCTTTCTTT. Translating it yields CASSPSKGLSNTEAFF.

The chain carries TRBV10-2 and TRBJ1-5, with 7 positions matching TRBD1. The CDR3 has 14 amino acids. Germline V lookup: CDR1 WSHSY, CDR2 SAAADI. V was clipped by 2 bases and J by 15 bases; unmatched bases: 13. The CDR3 protein is CASSEPRTGASRHF. CDR3 coding DNA: TGCGCCAGCAGTGAGCCCCGAACAGGGGCCAGCAGGCATTTT.

The rearrangement uses TRBV6-5 and TRBJ1-2, with 7 bases lining up with TRBD1. CDR3 length equals 13 residues. The V and J ends lost 6 bases and 2 bases, in that order; junction bases with no gene match: 3. Germline CDR1 MNHEY, CDR2 SVGAGI. CDR3 DNA: TGTGCCAGCAGCCGACAGGGCAACTATGGCTACACCTTC. Its translation: CASSRQGNYGYTF.

The rearrangement joins TRBV2 to TRBJ1-6; D remains ambiguous. CDR1 is SNHLY, CDR2 FYNNEI, per germline. The V end lost 8 bases, the J end lost 0 bases, and 5 bases lay between the germline ends. CDR3 length equals 13 residues. The DNA of the CDR3 is TGTGCCAGCGGGAGCTCCTATAATTCACCCCTCCACTTT. This gives the protein CASGSSYNSPLHF.

The chain couples TRBV27 to TRBJ2-4; 15 bases are shared with TRBD2. Germline V gene lookup returns CDR1 MNHEY and CDR2 SMNVEV (reference sequence). Unmatched junction bases numbered 10, after V lost 4 bases and J lost 6 bases. The CDR3 is made up of 18 amino acids. The CDR3 bases are TGTGCCAGCAGTTCCCGGACTAGCGGGGGGGGCCAGTTAAACATTCAGTACTTC. Translation gives CASSSRTSGGGQLNIQYF.

This clone turned up a few times. The chain joins TRBV19 to TRBJ2-1; 9 nucleotides align to TRBD2. CDR1 and CDR2 from the germline V gene are LNHDA and SQIVND (reference sequence). The CDR3 length is 15 residues. V was pared by 7 bases and J by 4 bases, with 8 bases of the junction left unmatched. The CDR3 is CASIPSGVGYNEQFF. As DNA, the CDR3 is TGTGCCAGTATTCCTAGCGGGGTAGGTTACAATGAGCAGTTCTTC. Full variable domain (remainder filled in from reference TRBV19 and TRBJ2-1): DGGITQSPKYLFRKEGQNVTLSCEQNLNHDAMYWYRQDPGQGLRLIYYSQIVNDFQKGDIAEGYSVSREKKESFPLTVTSAQKNPTAFYLCASIPSGVGYNEQFFGPGTRLTVL.

This chain connects TRBV4-3 to TRBJ2-3; D is tentatively TRBD1 or TRBD2 (5 bases each). CDR3 length: 18 amino acids. Germline lookup yields CDR1 LGHNA and CDR2 YSLEER. V dropped 0 bases and J dropped 1 base, with 17 bases sitting between them. This chain's CDR3 is CASSQDRGWDLGTDTQYF. The CDR3 DNA is TGCGCCAGCAGCCAAGATCGGGGCTGGGACCTCGGCACAGATACGCAGTATTTT.

This rearrangement joins TRBV3-1 (or the pseudogene TRBV3-2) to TRBJ2-7, with 9 bases matching TRBD1. Germline values: CDR1 LGHDT, CDR2 YNNKEL (reference sequence). The trim removed 3 bases at V and 2 bases at J, leaving 2 bases unmatched. The CDR3 has 14 residues. CDR3: CASSQGDRAYEQYF. The CDR3 DNA sequence: TGTGCCAGCAGCCAGGGGGACAGGGCCTACGAGCAGTACTTC.

The rearrangement uses TRBV19 and TRBJ1-5; 7 bases match TRBD1. CDR1 LNHDA and CDR2 SQIVND come from the germline V gene (reference sequence). The CDR3 has 17 residues. With 6 bases clipped from V and 5 bases from J, the junction kept 16 bases outside the gene matches. CDR3 coding DNA: TGTGCCAGTAGGGGGGACAGTTTTGTTTGGCCCGATCAGCCCCAGCATTTT. This codes for CASRGDSFVWPDQPQHF.

The gene calls are TRBV5-5 and TRBJ2-1; 11 nucleotides match TRBD1. Unmatched junction bases numbered 5, after V lost 3 bases and J lost 6 bases. This CDR3 comprises 15 residues. Germline assignment: CDR1 SGHKS and CDR2 YYEKEE (reference sequence). The CDR3 loop reads CASSWGQGDFNEQFF. The CDR3 DNA follows: TGTGCCAGCAGCTGGGGACAGGGGGATTTCAATGAGCAGTTCTTC.

The chain couples TRBV19 to TRBJ1-4; 10 bases are shared with TRBD1. Germline CDR1 LNHDA, CDR2 SQIVND (reference sequence). This CDR3 contains 13 residues. J lost 5 bases, V lost 7 bases, and 1 base had no gene match. The CDR3, as DNA: TGTGCCAGTAAGGGACAGGGGAATGAAAAACTGTTTTTT. The encoded protein is CASKGQGNEKLFF. The entire variable domain, with the rest obtained from reference TRBV19 and TRBJ1-4, is as follows: DGGITQSPKYLFRKEGQNVTLSCEQNLNHDAMYWYRQDPGQGLRLIYYSQIVNDFQKGDIAEGYSVSREKKESFPLTVTSAQKNPTAFYLCASKGQGNEKLFFGSGTQLSVL.

The V gene is TRBV29-1, the J gene TRBJ1-5; D not certain. Between the trimmed V and J ends, which lost 6 bases and 0 bases, there was a span of 18 bases. The CDR3 consists of 16 residues. Germline V gene sequence: CDR1 SQVTM, CDR2 ANQGSEA. CDR3 in amino acids: CSVPNIPLYSNQPQHF. The CDR3, as DNA: TGCAGCGTGCCAAACATACCACTTTATAGCAATCAGCCCCAGCATTTT.

V gene TRBV3-1 (or the pseudogene TRBV3-2) combines with J gene TRBJ2-5; tentatively, D is TRBD2 (6 bases). In germline, CDR1 is LGHDT, CDR2 YNNKEL (reference sequence). The CDR3 contains 15 residues. The germline V and J ends were trimmed by 5 bases and 5 bases, with 18 bases remaining between them. The CDR3 sequence is CASSSVGTEGETQYF. Here the CDR3 DNA reads TGTGCCAGCAGCTCAGTCGGGACGGAGGGGGAGACCCAGTACTTC.

The chain combines TRBV27 with TRBJ2-3, with 10 nucleotides matching TRBD1. Unmatched junction bases numbered 9, after V lost 8 bases and J lost 4 bases. From germline, CDR1 is MNHEY and CDR2 SMNVEV (reference sequence). CDR3 size: 15 residues. CDR3 loop: CASASGTGVSDTQYF. Written as DNA, the CDR3 is TGTGCCAGCGCATCCGGGACAGGGGTCTCAGATACGCAGTATTTT.

The chain employs TRBV13 and TRBJ1-1, with unresolved D. Germline assignment: CDR1 PRHDT and CDR2 FYEKMQ (reference sequence). The CDR3 totals 14 residues. V lost 1 base to trimming and J lost 5 bases, with 11 bases between them. This CDR3 reads CASSLVTGRTEAFF. The CDR3 nucleotides read TGTGCCAGCAGCTTAGTCACGGGAAGGACTGAAGCTTTCTTT.

V and J are TRBV4-1 and TRBJ2-5; the D gene is possibly TRBD2 (7 bases). This CDR3 comprises 16 residues. Trimming shortened V by 1 base and J by 2 bases, and 14 bases separated the two germline ends. Germline values: CDR1 MGHRA, CDR2 YSYEKL. CDR3 DNA sequence: TGCGCCAGCAGCCAAGGGTGGGGAGGGGGTCAAGAGACCCAGTACTTC. Amino acid sequence: CASSQGWGGGQETQYF.

This sequence joins TRBV7-9 and TRBJ1-3; D gene uncertain. Trimming took 5 bases from V and 0 from J, leaving 11 bases between them. The CDR3 sequence is 15 residues long. Germline V gene sequence: CDR1 SEHNR, CDR2 FQNEAQ (reference sequence). The CDR3 nucleotides are TGTGCCAGCAGCACTAGGAGGTTCTCTGGAAACACCATATATTTT. Translating gives CASSTRRFSGNTIYF. Using reference TRBV7-9 and TRBJ1-3 for the parts outside the CDR3, the full variable domain is DTGVSQNPRHKITKRGQNVTFRCDPISEHNRLYWYRQTLGQGPEFLTYFQNEAQLEKSRLLSDRFSAERPKGSFSTLEIQRTEQGDSAMYLCASSTRRFSGNTIYFGEGSWLTVV.

The V gene is TRBV14, the J gene TRBJ1-2; D not certain. The CDR3 is 15 residues long. Trimming left V 0 bases short and J 5 bases short, with 13 bases between. Germline V gene data show CDR1 as SGHDN and CDR2 as FVKESK. The CDR3 loop reads CASSQDDIPFYGYTF. Here the CDR3 DNA reads TGTGCCAGCAGCCAAGACGACATCCCGTTTTATGGCTACACCTTC.

This sequence joins TRBV19 and TRBJ2-7; 12 nucleotides line up with TRBD2. The CDR3 runs to 15 residues. Trimming at V came to 3 bases and at J to 7 bases, leaving 7 bases not matched to a gene. Germline assignment: CDR1 LNHDA and CDR2 SQIVND (reference sequence). CDR3 nucleotides: TGTGCCAGTAGTATGACGCTAGCGGGGGGGCCGGAGCAGTACTTC. Protein product: CASSMTLAGGPEQYF. The full variable domain, in which reference TRBV19 and TRBJ2-7 provide the parts outside the CDR3, is DGGITQSPKYLFRKEGQNVTLSCEQNLNHDAMYWYRQDPGQGLRLIYYSQIVNDFQKGDIAEGYSVSREKKESFPLTVTSAQKNPTAFYLCASSMTLAGGPEQYFGPGTRLTVT.

CDR3 coding DNA: TGTGCCAGCAGCCCCGGCGGGGGGCGCGGCACCGGGGAGCTGTTTTTT. This codes for CASSPGGGRGTGELFF. The V call is TRBV11-3, the J call TRBJ2-2; 8 nucleotides match TRBD2. This CDR3 has 16 residues. V shed 5 bases, J shed 4 bases, and the junction held 9 bases outside the gene matches. Germline CDR1 reads SGHNT; CDR2 reads YENEEA.

This clone was seen a single time. The chain joins TRBV7-8 to TRBJ2-3; a possible D gene is TRBD1 (5 bases). Germline V CDR1 and CDR2: SGHVS, FQNEAQ. The CDR3 covers 15 residues. Trimming pared 1 base from V and 6 bases from J, leaving 14 bases between. In DNA, the CDR3 is TGTGCCAGCAGCTTAGGGGGTTGGGGCGGCGATACGCAGTATTTT. It codes for CASSLGGWGGDTQYF.

The chain is built from TRBV10-3 and TRBJ2-3; TRBD2 might be the D (5 bases). V shed 6 bases and J shed 5 bases, with 12 bases lying between them. The CDR3 consists of 13 residues. Per germline, CDR1 ENHRY and CDR2 SYGVKD. The CDR3 region has the DNA TGTGCCATCAGCCCCCGGACTGAAGATACGCAGTATTTT. Protein sequence: CAISPRTEDTQYF.